Below, one T cell receptor (beta chain) is given with its context. This entry comes from a study of blood T cell repertoires in COVID-19. Study-wide background: There were acute and convalescent COVID-19 samples, and they came from the United States, Italy and Spain.

V trimming: 11 bases; J trimming: 1 base; junction bases outside the gene matches: 8. CDR3 length: 14 residues. CDR1 and CDR2 from the germline V gene are ENHRY and SYGVKD. Per the original methods: Reference gene primers were amplified, and this amplification served to estimate nucleated cell counts. Here immunoSEQ multiplex PCR was the method, and the copy in TCRdb shows in-frame clones only, minus some. V, J and clone size reflect that table, while D and trimming were determined from the DNA. The top ten clones hold under 4.5% of a sample with some 260,000 clones, around four fifths of them seen once.

The chain combines TRBV10-3 with TRBJ2-3, with 8 nucleotides matching TRBD1. The source material was peripheral blood. This TCR was recovered from a woman between 35 and 50 years old with active or convalescent COVID-19. The CDR3 is CAGRAQGGTDTQYF. CDR3 DNA: TGTGCCGGCAGGGCACAGGGGGGCACAGATACGCAGTATTTT.